A selection of T cell receptor beta chains follows, all from one sample in a study of T cell changes during pregnancy in multiple sclerosis. Only in-frame clones appear in the TCRdb table, and some are missing; sequencing was by immunoSEQ multiplex PCR. Of around 62,000 clones listed, 90% are singletons. The source material was peripheral blood, sampled in the third trimester of pregnancy. These receptors were obtained from a female donor with multiple sclerosis, enrolled in a pregnancy study. The CDR3 runs from the conserved cysteine through the conserved F or W. A D gene is named only where the DNA matches it firmly. Clone size, where shown, is once, few, many, or a class for clones that have expanded.

17,TRBJ2-1,TRBV2,NA,NA,CASRERHFSSSYNEQFF,TGTGCCAGCAGGGAAAGACACTTCTCGAGCTCCTACAATGAGCAGTTCTTC
15,TRBJ2-7,TRBV10-1,NA,TRBD1,CASSEPGQGHYEQYF,TGCGCCAGCAGTGAACCGGGACAGGGCCACTACGAGCAGTACTTC
15,TRBJ1-2,TRBV6-5,NA,NA,CASRSGLQGTHGYTF,TGTGCCAGCAGAAGCGGCTTACAGGGTACGCATGGCTACACCTTC
12,TRBJ2-5,TRBV2,NA,NA,CASSVERKTQYF,TGTGCCAGCAGTGTGGAGAGGAAGACCCAGTACTTC
15,TRBJ2-1,TRBV10-3,once,TRBD2,CAINYGGSSYNEQFF,TGTGCCATCAACTACGGGGGGAGCTCCTACAATGAGCAGTTCTTC
15,TRBJ2-5,TRBV4-3,NA,NA,CASSQDRWAQETQYF,TGCGCCAGCAGCCAAGATCGGTGGGCCCAAGAGACCCAGTACTTC
16,TRBJ2-3,TRBV15,NA,TRBD2,CATSTAGTRNTDTQYF,TGTGCCACCAGCACCGCTGGGACTAGAAACACAGATACGCAGTATTTT
16,TRBJ2-1,TRBV9,NA,TRBD2,CASSVGSSGAYNEQFF,TGTGCCAGCAGCGTAGGGTCTAGCGGCGCGTACAATGAGCAGTTCTTC
16,TRBJ2-1,TRBV5-1,NA,TRBD2,CASSSNRGLAGNEQFF,TGCGCCAGCAGCTCCAACCGGGGACTAGCGGGGAATGAGCAGTTCTTC
14,TRBJ1-2,TRBV2,NA,NA,CASSGGQGGYGYTF,TGTGCCAGCAGCGGGGGTCAGGGTGGGTATGGCTACACCTTC
13,TRBJ1-2,TRBV27,NA,NA,CASSLSPGGGYTF,TGTGCCAGCAGTTTATCCCCGGGGGGTGGCTACACCTTC
13,TRBJ1-5,TRBV2,NA,NA,CASLADSNQPQHF,TGTGCCAGTCTCGCAGATAGCAATCAGCCCCAGCATTTT
12,TRBJ1-6,TRBV27,NA,NA,CASSPINSPLHF,TGTGCCAGCAGTCCCATTAATTCACCCCTCCACTTT
15,TRBJ2-2,TRBV7-2,NA,NA,CASSLAGANTGELFF,TGTGCCAGCAGCTTAGCGGGAGCGAACACCGGGGAGCTGTTTTTT
14,TRBJ2-7,TRBV7-9,once,NA,CARGGDISSYEQYF,TGTGCTAGGGGGGGGGACATTTCCTCCTACGAGCAGTACTTC
15,TRBJ2-1,TRBV7-8,NA,NA,CASSPGLSSYNEQFF,TGTGCCAGCAGCCCCGGACTGAGCTCCTACAATGAGCAGTTCTTC
15,TRBJ2-1,TRBV9,NA,TRBD1,CASSAYGDRGGEQFF,TGTGCCAGCAGCGCGTATGGCGACAGGGGCGGTGAGCAGTTCTTC
16,TRBJ1-1,TRBV27,NA,TRBD1,CASSFKTGGSRPEAFF,TGTGCCAGCAGTTTTAAGACAGGGGGGAGTAGGCCTGAAGCTTTCTTT
12,TRBJ2-5,TRBV9,NA,NA,CASSDNQETQYF,TGTGCCAGCAGTGACAACCAAGAGACCCAGTACTTC
14,TRBJ2-7,TRBV7-8,NA,NA,CASSLEGANYEQYF,TGTGCCAGCAGCTTGGAGGGGGCTAACTACGAGCAGTACTTC
15,TRBJ2-1,TRBV11-3,NA,TRBD1,CASSYRQGVHNEQFF,TGTGCCAGCAGCTACCGACAGGGGGTTCACAATGAGCAGTTCTTC
13,TRBJ1-1,TRBV7-9,NA,NA,CASSLVGGSEAFF,TGTGCCAGCAGCTTAGTAGGCGGCTCTGAAGCTTTCTTT
12,TRBJ2-4,TRBV2,NA,NA,CASSEALARGYF,TGTGCCAGCAGTGAAGCGCTAGCTAGAGGGTACTTC
16,TRBJ1-4,TRBV6-5,NA,NA,CASSYSVRATNEKLFF,TGTGCCAGCAGTTACTCGGTGCGGGCAACTAATGAAAAACTGTTTTTT
16,TRBJ1-2,TRBV11-2,few,TRBD1,CASSLAGTGANYGYTF,TGTGCCAGCAGCTTAGCCGGGACAGGGGCTAACTATGGCTACACCTTC
14,TRBJ2-2,TRBV5-4,NA,NA,CASSHTPHTGELFF,TGTGCCAGCAGCCACACACCACACACCGGGGAGCTGTTTTTT
15,TRBJ2-2,TRBV7-2,NA,TRBD2,CASSWTSGDTGELFF,TGTGCCAGCAGCTGGACTAGCGGGGACACCGGGGAGCTGTTTTTT
15,TRBJ2-7,TRBV19,NA,TRBD2,CASSMTPSGGNEQYF,TGTGCCAGTAGTATGACTCCTAGCGGGGGAAACGAGCAGTACTTC
14,TRBJ2-3,TRBV7-2,NA,NA,CATREGGGTDTQYF,TGTGCCACCAGAGAGGGGGGGGGCACAGATACGCAGTATTTT